These 26 T cell receptor beta chains were all obtained from the same sample, sequenced in a study of PD-L1 blockade in urothelial cancer. As to time point: pretreatment peripheral blood. The protocol was immunoSEQ multiplex PCR, while the TCRdb copy is restricted to in-frame clones and leaves out a portion. Found here are some 40,000 clones, around four fifths of them singletons; the top ten hold roughly 15%. The source was PBMCs, collected around atezolizumab (anti-PD-L1) treatment. All receptors come from a man aged 80 or over with urothelial cancer.

Here the CDR3 DNA reads TGTGCCAGCAGGGGAGGGGACAGGAAATTTATTGAAGCTTTCTTT. It is translated as CASRGGDRKFIEAFF. V is TRBV7-6 and J is TRBJ1-1; 8 positions match TRBD1. V was clipped by 6 bases and J by 7 bases; unmatched bases: 13. Germline V CDR1 and CDR2: SGHVS, FNYEAQ. There are 15 residues in the CDR3.

This clone was counted a single time. The chain joins TRBV11-2 to TRBJ1-2, with 10 bases identical to TRBD1. The CDR3 has 15 residues. Germline CDR1 and CDR2: SGHAT and FQNNGV. J lost 8 bases, V lost 5 bases, and 11 bases had no gene match. The CDR3 DNA reads TGTGCCAGCAGCGGCCGGGACAGGGGATACAGAGGCTACACCTTC. Its translation is CASSGRDRGYRGYTF.

The rearrangement uses TRBV5-1 and TRBJ2-3, with 15 bases identical to TRBD2. Trimming took 7 bases from V and 2 from J; bases not matched to a gene: 5. The germline V gene has CDR1 SGHRS and CDR2 YFSETQ. CDR3 length: 16 amino acids. The CDR3 nucleotides read TGCGCCAGCCGGACTAGCGGGAGGGGGGTCACAGATACGCAGTATTTT. It is translated as CASRTSGRGVTDTQYF.

This rearrangement joins TRBV7-9 to TRBJ2-1, with 9 bases lining up with TRBD2. Losses at the gene ends were 1 base for V and 7 bases for J; bases not matched to a gene: 11. Per germline, CDR1 SEHNR and CDR2 FQNEAQ (reference sequence). This CDR3 spans 17 amino acids. The CDR3 loop is CASSLGPLLAGSNEQFF. The CDR3 DNA is TGTGCCAGCAGCTTAGGCCCCCTACTAGCGGGTTCGAATGAGCAGTTCTTC.

The rearrangement links TRBV10-3 to TRBJ2-5; 11 nucleotides match TRBD2. Losses at the gene ends were 3 bases for V and 5 bases for J; bases not matched to a gene: 14. This CDR3 region has 18 residues. The germline gives CDR1 ENHRY, CDR2 SYGVKD. The CDR3 region is CAISDPRLAGMEAETQYF. The CDR3 nucleotides are TGTGCCATCAGTGACCCCCGACTAGCGGGAATGGAGGCGGAGACCCAGTACTTC.

The chain is built from TRBV4-1 and TRBJ1-1, with 7 bases fitting TRBD1. CDR3 length: 15 residues. V lost 2 bases and J lost 4; bases outside the gene matches: 7. The germline CDR1 and CDR2 sequences are MGHRA and YSYEKL. The chain's CDR3 is CASSQSLQGFTEAFF. The CDR3 region has the DNA TGCGCCAGCAGCCAATCCCTACAGGGGTTCACTGAAGCTTTCTTT.

The V and J genes are TRBV10-3 and TRBJ2-3; TRBD1 might be the D (5 bases). Per germline, CDR1 ENHRY and CDR2 SYGVKD. The V and J ends lost 5 bases and 0 bases respectively, with 12 bases between them. The CDR3 totals 15 residues. This chain's CDR3 is CAISHDSLSTDTQYF. CDR3 bases: TGTGCCATCAGTCACGACAGCCTAAGCACAGATACGCAGTATTTT.

The chain uses TRBV10-3 and TRBJ2-2, with 14 nucleotides matching TRBD2. The CDR3 spans 16 residues. J was trimmed by 2 bases and V by 6 bases; bases with no gene match: 2. Germline CDR1 ENHRY, CDR2 SYGVKD. The chain's CDR3 is CAIRGTSGRNTGELFF. The CDR3 nucleotides read TGTGCCATCAGGGGGACTAGCGGGAGAAACACCGGGGAGCTGTTTTTT.

This clone was seen just once. V gene TRBV18 combines with J gene TRBJ2-1; the match to TRBD2 covers 8 bases. CDR3 length: 15 amino acids. The V gene end was trimmed by 3 bases and the J gene end by 4 bases; junction bases not matched to a gene: 5. The germline V gene has CDR1 KGHSH and CDR2 LQKENI. The DNA of the CDR3 is TGTGCCAGCTCACCGCTAGCGGGCGATTACAATGAGCAGTTCTTC. It codes for CASSPLAGDYNEQFF. Variable domain in full (rest from reference TRBV18 and TRBJ2-1): NAGVMQNPRHLVRRRGQEARLRCSPMKGHSHVYWYRQLPEEGLKFMVYLQKENIIDESGMPKERFSAEFPKEGPSILRIQQVVRGDSAAYFCASSPLAGDYNEQFFGPGTRLTVL.

The chain carries TRBV6-5 and TRBJ1-2, with no clear D. V was trimmed by 6 bases and J by 8 bases, leaving 13 bases between them. Germline-derived CDR1 and CDR2 are MNHEY and SVGAGI. The CDR3 covers 12 residues. The CDR3 loop reads CASRIGREGYTF. The CDR3 DNA reads as TGTGCCAGCAGAATAGGGAGAGAGGGCTACACCTTC.

This chain uses TRBV7-8 with TRBJ2-7; TRBD2 agrees at 12 bases. The CDR3 length is 15 residues. V lost 4 bases and J lost 3; bases outside the gene matches: 4. The germline V gene encodes CDR1 SGHVS and CDR2 FQNEAQ. This chain's CDR3 is CASSSRTSGNYEQYF. Here the CDR3 DNA reads TGTGCCAGCAGCTCACGGACTAGCGGGAACTACGAGCAGTACTTC.

The chain is built from TRBV7-9 and TRBJ2-1; TRBD1 is a possible D gene (5 bases). From germline, CDR1 is SEHNR and CDR2 FQNEAQ (reference sequence). The length of the CDR3 is 15 residues. V lost 6 bases and J 2 bases, leaving 14 bases between the germline ends. The CDR3 coding sequence is TGTGCCAGCAGGAAAGGGGAAAATCCCTACAATGAGCAGTTCTTC. Encoded protein: CASRKGENPYNEQFF. Based on the CDR3 plus reference TRBV7-9 and TRBJ2-1, the full variable domain is DTGVSQNPRHKITKRGQNVTFRCDPISEHNRLYWYRQTLGQGPEFLTYFQNEAQLEKSRLLSDRFSAERPKGSFSTLEIQRTEQGDSAMYLCASRKGENPYNEQFFGPGTRLTVL.

This chain uses TRBV2 with TRBJ2-7; TRBD1 might be the D (6 bases). Germline V gene data show CDR1 as SNHLY and CDR2 as FYNNEI. Trimming left V 6 bases short and J 0 bases short, with 9 bases between. The CDR3 is 13 amino acids. The CDR3 reads CASRDSVSYEQYF. The DNA of the CDR3 is TGTGCCAGCAGGGACAGCGTCTCCTACGAGCAGTACTTC.

V usage is TRBV10-3 and J usage is TRBJ2-6; D perhaps matches TRBD2 (7 bases). Between the trimmed V and J ends, which lost 4 bases and 2 bases, there was a span of 9 bases. The CDR3 extends over 15 amino acids. Germline values: CDR1 ENHRY, CDR2 SYGVKD. The CDR3 sequence: CAISGGGAGANVLTF. The DNA for the CDR3 is TGTGCCATCAGTGGAGGGGGGGCTGGGGCCAACGTCCTGACTTTC.

This chain connects TRBV11-3 to TRBJ2-5, with 12 nucleotides matching TRBD2. V gave up 5 bases and J gave up 5 bases; unmatched junction bases: 6. This CDR3 region has 15 residues. Germline CDR1 and CDR2: SGHNT and YENEEA. DNA of the CDR3: TGTGCCAGCAGCCGCCTAGCGGGAGGGGGGGAGACCCAGTACTTC. It is translated as CASSRLAGGGETQYF.

This rearrangement joins TRBV19 to TRBJ1-5; D is perhaps TRBD1 (5 bases). The CDR3 totals 14 residues. Germline CDR1 reads LNHDA; CDR2 reads SQIVND (reference sequence). V dropped 10 bases and J dropped 7 bases, with 20 bases sitting between them. The CDR3 spells CATRRGYDDQPQHF. CDR3 coding DNA: TGTGCCACCAGACGGGGGTATGATGACCAGCCCCAGCATTTT.

This chain links TRBV19 with TRBJ2-5, with 13 bases aligning to TRBD2. CDR3 length equals 19 residues. V trimming: 9 bases; J trimming: 0 bases; junction bases outside the gene matches: 16. Germline V gene data show CDR1 as LNHDA and CDR2 as SQIVND (reference sequence). The CDR3: CASKPRGRGTSGNQETQYF. The CDR3 DNA reads TGTGCCAGCAAACCACGGGGGCGCGGGACTAGCGGGAACCAAGAGACCCAGTACTTC.

CDR3: CASSREEQGAGETQYF. The CDR3 region has the DNA TGTGCCAGCAGCCGCGAGGAACAGGGGGCTGGAGAGACCCAGTACTTC. This sequence joins TRBV5-6 and TRBJ2-5; 9 bases align to TRBD1. Per germline, CDR1 SGHDT and CDR2 YYEEEE. V was pared by 4 bases and J by 4 bases, with 11 bases of the junction left unmatched. The CDR3 is 16 residues long.

This clone was observed a few times. The chain couples TRBV5-1 to TRBJ2-7, with 8 nucleotides matching TRBD2. Germline V CDR1 and CDR2: SGHRS, YFSETQ. V gave up 0 bases and J gave up 3 bases; unmatched junction bases: 5. This CDR3 region has 15 residues. CDR3 in amino acids: CASSLGSGSRYEQYF. DNA for the CDR3: TGCGCCAGCAGCTTGGGGAGCGGGAGTCGCTACGAGCAGTACTTC.

This clone occurred once. J is TRBJ1-2 and V is TRBV5-6, with TRBD1 identical over 8 bases. Per the germline V gene, CDR1 is SGHDT and CDR2 is YYEEEE. There are 15 residues in the CDR3. J was trimmed by 3 bases and V by 0 bases; bases with no gene match: 4. CDR3 loop: CASSLGTGRHYGYTF. The DNA for the CDR3 is TGTGCCAGCAGCTTGGGGACAGGGAGGCACTATGGCTACACCTTC.

The V and J genes are TRBV4-1 and TRBJ1-1; 8 bases align to TRBD1. The germline V gene has CDR1 MGHRA and CDR2 YSYEKL. This CDR3 contains 15 residues. Trimming took 0 bases from V and 4 from J; bases not matched to a gene: 4. CDR3 DNA sequence: TGCGCCAGCAGCCAAGAAGACAGGGGTTTCACTGAAGCTTTCTTT. It translates to CASSQEDRGFTEAFF.

Remarks on this clone: The same CDR3 is also encoded by other DNA sequences in this sample. The chain carries TRBV19 and TRBJ2-7, with 8 bases identical to TRBD1. J lost 0 bases, V lost 6 bases, and 4 bases had no gene match. Germline V lookup: CDR1 LNHDA, CDR2 SQIVND (reference sequence). This CDR3 contains 14 residues. Here the CDR3 reads CASSRGQVSYEQYF. CDR3 nucleotides: TGTGCCAGTAGCCGGGGACAGGTCTCCTACGAGCAGTACTTC.

This chain connects TRBV5-1 to TRBJ2-3; D perhaps matches TRBD2 (6 bases). The CDR3 has 15 amino acids. From germline, CDR1 is SGHRS and CDR2 YFSETQ. Trimming took off 5 bases at V and 0 bases at J, with 13 bases between the two ends. The CDR3 region is CASRDLATSTDTQYF. The DNA of the CDR3 is TGCGCCAGCAGGGATCTAGCGACTAGCACAGATACGCAGTATTTT. Full variable domain (remainder filled in from reference TRBV5-1 and TRBJ2-3): KAGVTQTPRYLIKTRGQQVTLSCSPISGHRSVSWYQQTPGQGLQFLFEYFSETQRNKGNFPGRFSGRQFSNSRSEMNVSTLELGDSALYLCASRDLATSTDTQYFGPGTRLTVL.

V usage is TRBV15 and J usage is TRBJ1-2; D call uncertain. Germline V gene lookup returns CDR1 LNHNV and CDR2 YYDKDF (reference sequence). This CDR3 has 17 residues. The germline V and J ends were trimmed by 0 bases and 4 bases, with 18 bases remaining between them. The CDR3 DNA sequence: TGTGCCACCAGCAGAGATTATGCTGAGCCGAGGAGCTATGGCTACACCTTC. Encoded protein: CATSRDYAEPRSYGYTF. Combining the CDR3 with reference TRBV15 and TRBJ1-2 gives the whole variable domain DAMVIQNPRYQVTQFGKPVTLSCSQTLNHNVMYWYQQKSSQAPKLLFHYYDKDFNNEADTPDNFQSRRPNTSFCFLDIRSPGLGDTAMYLCATSRDYAEPRSYGYTFGSGTRLTVV.

The V call is TRBV6-5, the J call TRBJ1-1; D possibly corresponds to TRBD1 (6 bases). Trimming removed 6 bases at V and 4 bases at J, with 18 bases between. The CDR3 spans 15 residues. Germline CDR1 is MNHEY and CDR2 is SVGAGI. CDR3: CASRTQGRGTTEAFF. In DNA form, the CDR3 reads TGTGCCAGCAGAACACAGGGTAGGGGGACCACTGAAGCTTTCTTT.

V and J are TRBV5-1 and TRBJ2-2, with 12 bases lining up with TRBD2. CDR3 length: 16 residues. Unmatched junction bases numbered 6, after V lost 4 bases and J lost 5 bases. The germline V gene has CDR1 SGHRS and CDR2 YFSETQ. DNA for the CDR3: TGCGCCAGCAGCCCAAGACTAGCGGGAGCGACCGGGGAGCTGTTTTTT. Translation: CASSPRLAGATGELFF.